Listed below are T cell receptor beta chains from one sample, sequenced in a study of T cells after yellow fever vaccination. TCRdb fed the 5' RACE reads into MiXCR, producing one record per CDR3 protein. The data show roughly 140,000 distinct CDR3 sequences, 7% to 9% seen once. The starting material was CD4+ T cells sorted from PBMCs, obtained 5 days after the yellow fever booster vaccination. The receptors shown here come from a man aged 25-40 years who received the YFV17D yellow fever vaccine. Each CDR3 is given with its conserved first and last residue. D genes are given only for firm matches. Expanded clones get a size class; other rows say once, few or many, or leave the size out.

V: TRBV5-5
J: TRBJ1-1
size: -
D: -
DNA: TGTGCCAGCAGCTGGGCTAGTGGGGATTTCGCTTACACTGAAGCTTTCTTT
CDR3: CASSWASGDFAYTEAFF

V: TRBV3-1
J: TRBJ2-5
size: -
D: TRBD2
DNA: TGTGCCAGCAGCCAATTTGCGGGAGTCCAAGAGACCCAGTACTTC
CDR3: CASSQFAGVQETQYF

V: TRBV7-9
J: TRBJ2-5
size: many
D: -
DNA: TGTGCCAGCAGCGCACGTTGGGGAGGCGGGGAGACCCAGTACTTC
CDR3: CASSARWGGGETQYF

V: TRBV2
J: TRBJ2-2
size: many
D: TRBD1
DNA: TGTGCCTCGGAATTTCGACAGGGCACCGGGGAGCTGTTTTTT
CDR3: CASEFRQGTGELFF

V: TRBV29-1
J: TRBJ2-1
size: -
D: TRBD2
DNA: TGCAGCGTAAAGACTAGCGGTAAGGTGGTGGAGCAGTTCTTC
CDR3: CSVKTSGKVVEQFF

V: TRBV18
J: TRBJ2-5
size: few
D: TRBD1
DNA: TGTGCCAGCTCACCAGAGGGACAGGCGAAGACCCAGTACTTC
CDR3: CASSPEGQAKTQYF

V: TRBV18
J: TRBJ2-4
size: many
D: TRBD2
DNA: TGTGCCAGCTCACCAGAAGTGGGAGGGGCCAAAAACATTCAGTACTTC
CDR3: CASSPEVGGAKNIQYF

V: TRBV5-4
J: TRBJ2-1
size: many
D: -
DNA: TGTGCCAGCACTCTCGGTGGAGGCCAGGGTGAGCAGTTCTTC
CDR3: CASTLGGGQGEQFF

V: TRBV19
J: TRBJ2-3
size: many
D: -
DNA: TGTGCCAGTAGTAGCGGTCTATCGAACACAGATACGCAGTATTTT
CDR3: CASSSGLSNTDTQYF

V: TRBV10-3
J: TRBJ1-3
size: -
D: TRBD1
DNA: TGTGCCATCAGTACAGGGGACGGAAACACCATATATTTT
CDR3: CAISTGDGNTIYF

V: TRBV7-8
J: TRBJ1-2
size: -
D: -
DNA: TGTGCCAGCAGCTACTCCATGCAAACTACTTTTAAATATGGCTACACCTTC
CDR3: CASSYSMQTTFKYGYTF

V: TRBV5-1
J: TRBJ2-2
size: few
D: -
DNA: TGCGCCAGCAGGGGCGGTCACGCGAACACCGGGGAGCTGTTTTTT
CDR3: CASRGGHANTGELFF

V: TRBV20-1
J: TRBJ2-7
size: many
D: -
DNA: TGCAGTGCTACCTCCCCGGGTGAGCAGTACTTC
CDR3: CSATSPGEQYF

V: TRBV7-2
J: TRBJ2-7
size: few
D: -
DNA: TGTGCCAGCAGCCATAACAGGGGAGGATACGAGCAGTACTTC
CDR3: CASSHNRGGYEQYF

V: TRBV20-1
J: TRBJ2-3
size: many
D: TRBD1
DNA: TGCAGTGCCAGAGGGACAGGGCGCACAGATACGCAGTATTTT
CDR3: CSARGTGRTDTQYF

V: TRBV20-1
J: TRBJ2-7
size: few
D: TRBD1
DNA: TGCAGTGCTAGCGTAGGGGGCAAAGCTTCGGCTCGGGAGCAGTACTTC
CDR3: CSASVGGKASAREQYF

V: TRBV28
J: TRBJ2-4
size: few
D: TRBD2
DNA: TGTGCCAGCAGTTTATCGGGACTAGGTGGCCGGAACAAAAACATTCAGTACTTC
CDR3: CASSLSGLGGRNKNIQYF

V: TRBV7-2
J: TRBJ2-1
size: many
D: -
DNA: TGTGCCAGCAGCTTAGCGGCTATTACGGACTACAATGAGCAGTTCTTC
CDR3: CASSLAAITDYNEQFF

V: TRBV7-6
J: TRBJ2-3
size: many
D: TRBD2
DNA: TGTGCCAGCAGCCCCTTGGGACTAGCGGGAGGTTCGGATACGCAGTATTTT
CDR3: CASSPLGLAGGSDTQYF

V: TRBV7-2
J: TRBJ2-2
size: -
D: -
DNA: TGTGCCAGCAGCTTTGAATCGACAGACATTATCCTGAACACCGGGGAGCTGTTTTTT
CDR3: CASSFESTDIILNTGELFF

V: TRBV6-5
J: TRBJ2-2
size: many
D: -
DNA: TGTGCCAGCAGTTACGCTCGGACGAACACCGGGGAGCTGTTTTTT
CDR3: CASSYARTNTGELFF

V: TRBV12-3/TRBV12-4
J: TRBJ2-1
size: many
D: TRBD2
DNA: TGTGCCAGCAGTCGTCTAGCGGGAGACGCGAATGAGCAGTTCTTC
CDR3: CASSRLAGDANEQFF

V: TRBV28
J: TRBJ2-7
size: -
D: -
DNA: TGTGCCAGCAGTTTAAACCCGGGAGAGTTCGACGAGCAGTACTTC
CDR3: CASSLNPGEFDEQYF

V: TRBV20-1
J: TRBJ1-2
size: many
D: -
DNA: TGCAGTGCCATCACCGGGGCGCCCTATGGCTACACCTTC
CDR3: CSAITGAPYGYTF

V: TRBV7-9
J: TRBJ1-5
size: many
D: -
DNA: TGTGCCAGCAGCTTAGCGGTGGGGCCTCTCAATCAGCCCCAGCATTTT
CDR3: CASSLAVGPLNQPQHF

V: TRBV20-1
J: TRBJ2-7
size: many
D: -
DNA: TGCAGTGCCAGCTGGAGCTCCTACGAGCAGTACTTC
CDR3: CSASWSSYEQYF

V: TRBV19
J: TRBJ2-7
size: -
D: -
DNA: TGTGCCCTAGGCAGGGTTTGGCAGTACTTC
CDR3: CALGRVWQYF

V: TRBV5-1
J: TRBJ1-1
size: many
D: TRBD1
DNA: TGCGCCAGCAGCTTGGAAGGACAGGGAGAAACTGAAGCTTTCTTT
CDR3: CASSLEGQGETEAFF

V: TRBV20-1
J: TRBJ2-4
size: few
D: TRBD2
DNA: TGCAGTGCTAGAGGGACTAGCGATTTTCCCTTTTTC
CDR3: CSARGTSDFPFF

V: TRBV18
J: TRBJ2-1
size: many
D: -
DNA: TGTGCCAGCTCACCAGCAAATCAGGGGTACAATGAGCAGTTCTTC
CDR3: CASSPANQGYNEQFF

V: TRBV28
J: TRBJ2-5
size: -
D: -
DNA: TGTGCCAGCAGACCTATAGCACGGGGAGAGACCCAGTACTTC
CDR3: CASRPIARGETQYF

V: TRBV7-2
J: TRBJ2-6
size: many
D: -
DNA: TGTGCCAGCAGCTGGGGTTTCAACGTCCTGACTTTC
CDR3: CASSWGFNVLTF

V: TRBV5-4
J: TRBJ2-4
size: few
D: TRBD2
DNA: TGTGCCAGCAGCTTGGGGGCGGGAGGCGGGGACATTCAGTACTTC
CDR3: CASSLGAGGGDIQYF

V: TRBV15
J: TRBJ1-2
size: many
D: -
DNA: TGTGCCACCAGGGCGGGTTTCGGGCGTGGATATGGCTACACCTTC
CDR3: CATRAGFGRGYGYTF

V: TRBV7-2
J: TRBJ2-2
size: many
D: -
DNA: TGTGCCAGCCGGCGGACGGGGGTTAACACCGGGGAGCTGTTTTTT
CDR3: CASRRTGVNTGELFF

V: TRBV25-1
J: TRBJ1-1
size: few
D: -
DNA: TGTGCCAGCAGGGACAGCGGAGGTGACACTGAAGCTTTCTTT
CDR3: CASRDSGGDTEAFF

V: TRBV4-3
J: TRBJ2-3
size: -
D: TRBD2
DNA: TGCGCCAGCAGCCAAGATCTGGCGACTAGCGGGAGGACAAGCACAGATACGCAGTATTTT
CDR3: CASSQDLATSGRTSTDTQYF

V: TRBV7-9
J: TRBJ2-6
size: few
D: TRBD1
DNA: TGTGCCAGCAGCCCGGACAGGCCCCGCTCTGGGGCCAACGTCCTGACTTTC
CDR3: CASSPDRPRSGANVLTF

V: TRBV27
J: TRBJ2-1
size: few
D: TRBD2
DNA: TGTGACAGCAGCAGGCTAGCGGGAGCAGTCAATGAGCAGTTCTTC
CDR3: CDSSRLAGAVNEQFF

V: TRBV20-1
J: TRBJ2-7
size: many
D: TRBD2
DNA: TGCAGTGCTAGAGTAGGGCAGGGAGGGTACGAGCAGTACTTC
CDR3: CSARVGQGGYEQYF

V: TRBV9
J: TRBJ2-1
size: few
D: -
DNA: TGTGCCAGCAGCGTAGGAACAGAAGCAGGTGAGCAGTTCTTC
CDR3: CASSVGTEAGEQFF

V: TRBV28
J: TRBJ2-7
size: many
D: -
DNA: TGTGCCAGCAGTTCCCTTGTAGCGTGGGCCTCCTACGAGCAGTACTTC
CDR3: CASSSLVAWASYEQYF

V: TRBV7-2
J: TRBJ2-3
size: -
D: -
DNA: TGTGCCAGCAGCCCCAGAGGCGGAACAGATACGCAGTATTTT
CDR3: CASSPRGGTDTQYF

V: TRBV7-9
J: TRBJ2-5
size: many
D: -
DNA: TGTGCCAGCAGACCAGGAGGAGGAGACGAGACCCAGTACTTC
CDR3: CASRPGGGDETQYF

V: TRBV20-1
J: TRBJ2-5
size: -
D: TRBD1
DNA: TGCAGTGCCTTAAAGCCGCGGACAGGACCAGAGACCCAGTACTTC
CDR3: CSALKPRTGPETQYF

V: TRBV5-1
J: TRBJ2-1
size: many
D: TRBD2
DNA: TGCGCCAGCAGCTTGGAGACTAGCGGGAGGGATGAGCAGTTCTTC
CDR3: CASSLETSGRDEQFF

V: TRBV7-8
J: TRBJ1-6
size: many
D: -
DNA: TGTGCCAGCAGCCCCGCGGCCACCAGGGGAAATTCACCCCTCCACTTT
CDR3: CASSPAATRGNSPLHF

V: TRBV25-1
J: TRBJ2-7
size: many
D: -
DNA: TGTGCCAGCAGATTTTATCACGAGCAGTACTTC
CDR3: CASRFYHEQYF